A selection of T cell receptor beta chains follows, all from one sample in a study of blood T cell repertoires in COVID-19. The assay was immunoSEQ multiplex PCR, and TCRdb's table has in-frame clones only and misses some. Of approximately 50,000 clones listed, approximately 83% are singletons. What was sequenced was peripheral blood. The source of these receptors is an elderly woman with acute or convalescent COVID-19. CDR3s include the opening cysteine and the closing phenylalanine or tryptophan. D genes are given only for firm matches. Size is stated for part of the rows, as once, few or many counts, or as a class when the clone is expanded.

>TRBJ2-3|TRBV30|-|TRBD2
CAWSPASGGSDTQYF
TGTGCCTGGAGTCCCGCGAGCGGGGGGTCAGATACGCAGTATTTT
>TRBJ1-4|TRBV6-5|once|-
CASVPGRGEKLFF
TGTGCCAGCGTGCCGGGCCGGGGTGAAAAACTGTTTTTT
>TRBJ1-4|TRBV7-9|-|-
CASSPSSGGNEKLFF
TGTGCCAGCAGCCCCTCGTCCGGCGGCAATGAAAAACTGTTTTTT
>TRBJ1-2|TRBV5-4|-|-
CASMEGGANGYTF
TGTGCCAGCATGGAGGGGGGGGCCAACGGCTACACCTTC
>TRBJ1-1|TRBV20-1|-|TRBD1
CSASYDRARRTEAFF
TGCAGTGCTAGTTACGACAGGGCGAGGAGGACTGAAGCTTTCTTT
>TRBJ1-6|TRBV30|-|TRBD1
CAWRGQGAGYNSPLHF
TGTGCCTGGAGGGGACAGGGGGCCGGATATAATTCACCCCTCCACTTT
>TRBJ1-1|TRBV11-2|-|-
CASSPDSYTEAFF
TGTGCCAGCAGCCCGGACAGTTACACTGAAGCTTTCTTT
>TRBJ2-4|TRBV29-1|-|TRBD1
CSVAGGEDIQYF
TGCAGCGTTGCAGGGGGCGAGGACATTCAGTACTTC
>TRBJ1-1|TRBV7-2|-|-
CASSLEPGGGTEAFF
TGTGCCAGCAGCTTAGAACCCGGCGGGGGCACTGAAGCTTTCTTT
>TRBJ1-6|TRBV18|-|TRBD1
CASSPETGGAGNSPLHF
TGTGCCAGCTCACCCGAGACAGGGGGCGCCGGTAATTCACCCCTCCACTTT
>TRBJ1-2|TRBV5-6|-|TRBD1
CASSLEGAGYGYTF
TGTGCCAGCAGCTTGGAGGGGGCAGGCTATGGCTACACCTTC
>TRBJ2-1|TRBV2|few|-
CASNLLSYNEQFF
TGTGCCAGCAACCTACTCTCCTACAATGAGCAGTTCTTC
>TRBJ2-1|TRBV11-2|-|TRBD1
CASSPRGQGETYNEQFF
TGTGCCAGCAGCCCCCGAGGACAGGGGGAAACCTACAATGAGCAGTTCTTC
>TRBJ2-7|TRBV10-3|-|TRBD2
CAISESFGGFSYEQYF
TGTGCCATCAGTGAGTCGTTCGGGGGGTTCTCCTACGAGCAGTACTTC
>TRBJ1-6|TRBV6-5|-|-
CASKETDNSPLHF
TGTGCCAGCAAGGAGACAGATAATTCACCCCTCCACTTT
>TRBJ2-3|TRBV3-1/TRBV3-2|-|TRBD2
CASSEYSGGGGTQYF
TGTGCCAGCAGCGAATACAGCGGGGGGGGAGGCACGCAGTATTTT
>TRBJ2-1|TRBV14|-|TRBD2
CASSLLGAGSYNEQFF
TGTGCCAGCAGCCTCCTGGGAGCGGGGAGCTACAATGAGCAGTTCTTC
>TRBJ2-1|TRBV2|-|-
CASSARGKTYNEQFF
TGTGCCAGCAGTGCACGGGGGAAGACCTACAATGAGCAGTTCTTC
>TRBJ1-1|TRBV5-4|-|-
CASSFQGLMNTEAFF
TGTGCCAGCAGCTTCCAGGGCCTCATGAACACTGAAGCTTTCTTT
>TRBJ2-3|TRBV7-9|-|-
CASSLMTSPDTQYF
TGTGCCAGCAGCTTAATGACTAGTCCAGATACGCAGTATTTT
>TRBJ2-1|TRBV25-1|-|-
CASSEWQLTGEQFF
TGTGCCAGCAGTGAGTGGCAGTTAACGGGTGAGCAGTTCTTC
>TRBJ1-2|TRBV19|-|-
CASNNGAQYDGYTF
TGTGCCAGTAACAATGGGGCCCAGTATGATGGCTACACCTTC
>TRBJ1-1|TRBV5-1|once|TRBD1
CASSIQGMEEAFF
TGCGCCAGCAGCATACAGGGGATGGAGGAAGCTTTCTTT
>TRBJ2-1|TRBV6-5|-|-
CASSYRGPGNEQFF
TGTGCCAGCAGTTACAGGGGCCCGGGCAATGAGCAGTTCTTC
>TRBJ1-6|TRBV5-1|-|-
CASSLSQLYNSPLHF
TGCGCCAGCAGCTTGTCGCAACTGTATAATTCACCCCTCCACTTT
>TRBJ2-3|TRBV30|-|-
CAWSVRGSTDTQYF
TGTGCCTGGAGTGTACGGGGAAGCACAGATACGCAGTATTTT
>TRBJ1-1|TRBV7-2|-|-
CASTFQGEAFF
TGTGCCAGCACTTTCCAGGGGGAAGCTTTCTTT
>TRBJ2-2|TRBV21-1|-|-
CPQSGDRGRNTGELFF
TGTCCACAGTCGGGGGACAGGGGGCGAAACACCGGGGAGCTGTTTTTT
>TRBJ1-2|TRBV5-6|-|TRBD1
CASSLDRGLGYTF
TGTGCCAGCAGCTTGGACAGGGGGCTTGGCTACACCTTC
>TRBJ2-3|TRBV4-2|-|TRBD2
CASSQRTSGGATDTQYF
TGTGCCAGCAGCCAGAGGACTAGCGGGGGGGCGACAGATACGCAGTATTTT
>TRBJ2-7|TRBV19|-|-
CASSIPNLSRHEQYF
TGTGCCAGTAGTATCCCGAACTTATCCAGGCACGAGCAGTACTTC
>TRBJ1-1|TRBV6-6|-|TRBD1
CASSRTYRGLVTEAFF
TGTGCCAGCAGTCGAACCTACAGGGGGCTCGTCACTGAAGCTTTCTTT
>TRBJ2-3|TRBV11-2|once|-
CASSLVGVSTDTQYF
TGTGCCAGCAGCTTAGTGGGCGTGAGCACAGATACGCAGTATTTT
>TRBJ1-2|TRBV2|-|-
CASSEEAGWDYGYTF
TGTGCCAGCAGTGAAGAGGCAGGGTGGGACTATGGCTACACCTTC
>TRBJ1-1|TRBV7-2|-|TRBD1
CASRNRGTEAFF
TGTGCCAGCAGGAACAGGGGTACTGAAGCTTTCTTT
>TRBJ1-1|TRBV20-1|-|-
CSASRPLRGTEAFF
TGCAGTGCCAGTCGCCCCCTCAGAGGAACTGAAGCTTTCTTT
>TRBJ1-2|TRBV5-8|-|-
CASSFETYGYTF
TGTGCCAGCAGCTTTGAGACTTATGGCTACACCTTC
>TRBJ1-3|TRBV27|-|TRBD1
CASKPSGQGATGNTIYF
TGTGCCAGCAAGCCCTCGGGGCAGGGGGCAACTGGAAACACCATATATTTT
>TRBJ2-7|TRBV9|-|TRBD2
CASSVSSGDTYEQYF
TGTGCCAGCAGCGTATCTAGCGGGGATACCTACGAGCAGTACTTC
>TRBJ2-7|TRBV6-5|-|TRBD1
CASRRQGDYEQYF
TGTGCCAGCAGGAGACAGGGGGACTACGAGCAGTACTTC
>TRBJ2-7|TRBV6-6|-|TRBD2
CASTVAGVSYEQYF
TGTGCCAGCACCGTAGCGGGGGTTTCCTACGAGCAGTACTTC
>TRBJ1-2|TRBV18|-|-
CASSPEQGRANYGYTF
TGTGCCAGCTCACCAGAACAGGGACGGGCTAACTATGGCTACACCTTC
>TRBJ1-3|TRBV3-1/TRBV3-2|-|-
CASSQQAGNTIYF
TGTGCCAGCAGCCAGCAGGCGGGAAACACCATATATTTT
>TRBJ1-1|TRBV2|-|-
CASSNAGSTEAFF
TGTGCCAGCAGTAATGCAGGGTCCACTGAAGCTTTCTTT
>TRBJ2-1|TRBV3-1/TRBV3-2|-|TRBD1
CASSPTDRSYNEQFF
TGTGCCAGCAGCCCGACGGACAGGTCCTACAATGAGCAGTTCTTC
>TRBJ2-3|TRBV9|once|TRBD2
CASSVDGLAGVRDTQYF
TGTGCCAGCAGCGTAGATGGACTAGCGGGGGTCCGAGATACGCAGTATTTT
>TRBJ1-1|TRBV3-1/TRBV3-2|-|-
CASAGGTEAFF
TGTGCCAGCGCCGGGGGCACTGAAGCTTTCTTT
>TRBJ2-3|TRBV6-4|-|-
CASPRSWRGCQDTQYF
TGTGCCAGCCCCCGGTCGTGGCGGGGATGTCAAGATACGCAGTATTTT
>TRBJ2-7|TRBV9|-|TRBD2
CASSVRGGWEQYF
TGTGCCAGCAGCGTCCGGGGGGGCTGGGAGCAGTACTTC
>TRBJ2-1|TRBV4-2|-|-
CASSQVAGSYNEQFF
TGTGCCAGCAGCCAAGTCGCCGGCTCCTACAATGAGCAGTTCTTC
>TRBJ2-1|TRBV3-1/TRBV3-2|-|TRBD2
CASSQARAGGPNEQFF
TGTGCCAGCAGCCAAGCTAGGGCGGGGGGGCCAAATGAGCAGTTCTTC
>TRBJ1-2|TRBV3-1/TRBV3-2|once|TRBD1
CASSQAGGGGYTF
TGTGCCAGCAGCCAGGCAGGGGGAGGCGGCTACACCTTC
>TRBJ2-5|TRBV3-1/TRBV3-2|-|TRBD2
CASSQVGGGSASQETQYF
TGTGCCAGCAGCCAAGTTGGCGGGGGTTCCGCATCCCAAGAGACCCAGTACTTC
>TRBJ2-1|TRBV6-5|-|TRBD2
CASSAGTSALEQFF
TGTGCCAGCTCCGCCGGGACTAGCGCCCTTGAGCAGTTCTTC
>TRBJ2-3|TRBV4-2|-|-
CASSQGHSTDTQYF
TGTGCCAGCAGCCAAGGGCATAGCACAGATACGCAGTATTTT
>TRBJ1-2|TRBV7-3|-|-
CASSPQGNGYTF
TGTGCCAGCAGCCCTCAGGGGAATGGCTACACCTTC
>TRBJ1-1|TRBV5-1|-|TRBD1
CASSPRQGAMNTEAFF
TGCGCCAGCAGCCCGAGACAGGGGGCTATGAACACTGAAGCTTTCTTT
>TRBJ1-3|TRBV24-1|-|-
CATSDSGGPLPGNTIYF
TGTGCCACCAGTGATTCCGGGGGGCCCCTCCCTGGAAACACCATATATTTT
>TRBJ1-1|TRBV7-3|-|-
CASSIYPRRGNTEAFF
TGTGCCAGCAGCATCTATCCCAGGCGGGGGAACACTGAAGCTTTCTTT
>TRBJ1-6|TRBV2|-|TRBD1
CASSRGSGQGTSPLHF
TGTGCCAGCTCACGAGGTTCGGGACAGGGTACTTCACCCCTCCACTTT